The present T cell receptor beta chain was sequenced within a study of OX40 agonist ivuxolimab in advanced cancers. Study in general: Cancers in dose escalation were hepatocellular, melanoma, renal cell and head and neck. Notes on the study in general: CD4+ and CD8+ blood T cells expanded clonally by week 6 at 0.1 to 3.0 mg/kg. The average count of expanded clones was higher among CD8+ T cells than among CD4+.

The CDR3 contains 15 residues. Germline V gene data show CDR1 as SGHTA and CDR2 as FQGTGA. After removal of 2 bases from V and 7 bases from J, the junction contained 6 bases not matched to a gene. Clones were read by immunoSEQ multiplex PCR, and TCRdb kept only the in-frame ones, dropping some. This table has more than 45,000 clones, 89% appearing once. To note about this clone: Antigen specificity is unknown.

Autoimmune disease history or systemic immunosuppression disqualified patients. The chain has TRBV7-3 and TRBJ2-1, with TRBD2 matching 9 bases. This TCR was sampled from an adult with an advanced solid tumor such as melanoma, head and neck, liver or kidney cancer. Specimen: CD4+ or CD8+ T cells sorted from blood, collected in a trial of the OX40 agonist ivuxolimab. CDR3 amino acids: CASSLSPLAGNEQFF. The CDR3, as DNA: TGTGCCAGCAGCTTATCCCCGCTAGCGGGGAATGAGCAGTTCTTC.